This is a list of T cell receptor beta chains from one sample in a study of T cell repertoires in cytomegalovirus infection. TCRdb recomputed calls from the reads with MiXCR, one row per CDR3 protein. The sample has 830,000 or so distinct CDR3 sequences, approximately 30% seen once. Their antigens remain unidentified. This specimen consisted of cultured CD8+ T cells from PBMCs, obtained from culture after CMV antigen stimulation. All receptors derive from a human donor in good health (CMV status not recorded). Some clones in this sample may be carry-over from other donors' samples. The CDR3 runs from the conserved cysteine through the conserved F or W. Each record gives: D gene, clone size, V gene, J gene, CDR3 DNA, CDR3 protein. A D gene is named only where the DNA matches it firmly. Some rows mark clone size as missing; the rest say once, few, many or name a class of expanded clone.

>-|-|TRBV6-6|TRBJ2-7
TGTGCCAGCAGTTTCCTAGCGAGTGAGGCCTACGAGCAGTACTTC
CASSFLASEAYEQYF
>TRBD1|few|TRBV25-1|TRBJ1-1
TGTGCCAGCTGGGACAGGGAGGATGGGACTGAAGCTTTCTTT
CASWDREDGTEAFF
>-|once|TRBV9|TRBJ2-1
TGTGCCAGCAGCGTAATGGGGCAGTCCGAGCCGTTCTTC
CASSVMGQSEPFF
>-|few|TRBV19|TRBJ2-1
TGTGCCAGTAGTGTCCGGGAGTACAGGTCCTACAATGAGCAGTTCTTC
CASSVREYRSYNEQFF
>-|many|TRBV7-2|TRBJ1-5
TGTGCCAGCAGCCCAAGCAGTTGGGACCGAATTCTTTATAGCAATCAGCCCCAGCATTTT
CASSPSSWDRILYSNQPQHF
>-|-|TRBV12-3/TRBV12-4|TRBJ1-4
TGTGCCAGCAGTTTATCGCGGGGGGCCGGAATTGAAAAACTGTTTTTT
CASSLSRGAGIEKLFF
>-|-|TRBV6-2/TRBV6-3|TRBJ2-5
TGTGCCAGCTGGAGGGACACACCATTGGAGACCCAGTACTTC
CASWRDTPLETQYF
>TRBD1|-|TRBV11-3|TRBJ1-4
TGTGCCAGCAGTACCGGACAGGGGGGAAAACTGTTTTTT
CASSTGQGGKLFF
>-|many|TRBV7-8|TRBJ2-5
TGTGCCAGCAGCTTAGGTCGAGGGGGACCAGCCCAAGAGACCCAGTACTTC
CASSLGRGGPAQETQYF
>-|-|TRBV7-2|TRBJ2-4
TGTGCCAGCAGCTCACCAGAGGAGGGGTTGGGCATTCAGTACTTC
CASSSPEEGLGIQYF
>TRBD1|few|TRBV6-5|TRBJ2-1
TGTGCCAGCTCCACAGGGGGCTGGGAGCAGTTCTTC
CASSTGGWEQFF
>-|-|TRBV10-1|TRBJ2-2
TGCGCCAGCAGTGCCACTCCGGGACCACCCACCGGGGAGCTGTTTTTT
CASSATPGPPTGELFF
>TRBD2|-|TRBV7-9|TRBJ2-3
TGTGCTAGCAGCACGAGGACTAGCGGAAAAGCAGATACGCAGTATTTT
CASSTRTSGKADTQYF
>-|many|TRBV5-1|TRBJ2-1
TGCGCCAGCAGCTTGGCGTGGGGACGGAACAATGAGCAGTTCTTC
CASSLAWGRNNEQFF
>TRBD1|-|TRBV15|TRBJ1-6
TGTGCCACCAGCAATGCTGAGACAGGGAATTCACCCCTCCACTTT
CATSNAETGNSPLHF
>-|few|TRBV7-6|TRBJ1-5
TGTGCCAGCAGCTTAGGGCGGACAGCCTTTCTTAGCAATCAGCCCCAGCATTTT
CASSLGRTAFLSNQPQHF
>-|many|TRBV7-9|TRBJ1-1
TGTGCCAGCAGCTTAAAAGCCGGGGACGGTGAAGCTTTCTTT
CASSLKAGDGEAFF
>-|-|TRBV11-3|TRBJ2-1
TGTGCCAGCAGCACGGACCCGGGGCAGAATGAGCAGTTCTTC
CASSTDPGQNEQFF
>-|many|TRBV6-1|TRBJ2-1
TGTGCCAGCACACTCTTCGGGAGAAGCTATGAGCAGTTCTTC
CASTLFGRSYEQFF
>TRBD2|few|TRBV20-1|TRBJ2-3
TGCAGTGCTAGAGCCTTTAGGACTAGCGGGGACACAGATACGCAGTATTTT
CSARAFRTSGDTDTQYF
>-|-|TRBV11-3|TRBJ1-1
TGTGCCAGCAGCGCACAGTCCAGGGGTGCTTTCTTT
CASSAQSRGAFF
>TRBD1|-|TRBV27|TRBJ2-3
TGTGCCAGCAGTCCCAGACAGGGAGTATTGGCAGATACGCAGTATTTT
CASSPRQGVLADTQYF
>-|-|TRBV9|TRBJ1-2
TGTGCCAGCAGCGTCGGGGGGCTCCTTTATGGCTACACCTTC
CASSVGGLLYGYTF
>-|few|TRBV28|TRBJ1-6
TGTGCCAGCAGTTTATCCCGGATCTATTCACCCCTCCACTTT
CASSLSRIYSPLHF
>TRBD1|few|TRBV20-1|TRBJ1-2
TGCAGTGCTAGGGGACAGGGCCATGGCTACACCTTC
CSARGQGHGYTF
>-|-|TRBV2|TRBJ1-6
TGTGCCAGCAGTCGTCCCTTCCAGGATTCACCCCTCCACTTT
CASSRPFQDSPLHF
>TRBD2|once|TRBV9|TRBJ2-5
TGTGCCAGCAGCGTTAGCGGGGGCACGGGAGAGACCCAGTACTTC
CASSVSGGTGETQYF
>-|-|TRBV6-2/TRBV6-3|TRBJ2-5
TGTGCCAGCAGTTACCACGGGGGCCAGTACTTC
CASSYHGGQYF
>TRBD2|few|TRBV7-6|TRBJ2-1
TGTGCCAGCAGCTTAGAAATAGCGGGGTCTTACAATGAGCAGTTCTTC
CASSLEIAGSYNEQFF
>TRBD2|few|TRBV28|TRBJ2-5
TGTGCCAGCAGTTTATCCATGGGCGGGGGGATACAAGAGACCCAGTACTTC
CASSLSMGGGIQETQYF
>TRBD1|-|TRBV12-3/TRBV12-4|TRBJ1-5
TGTGCCAGCAGTTTTAATCCTGGACAGGGGTTGTCGAGCAATCAGCCCCAGCATTTT
CASSFNPGQGLSSNQPQHF
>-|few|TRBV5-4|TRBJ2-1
TGTGCCAGCAGCCGGGACTCCTACTACAATGAGCAGTTCTTC
CASSRDSYYNEQFF
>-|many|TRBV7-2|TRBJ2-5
TGTGCCAGCAGCTTATGGGGCAGCCAAGAGACCCAGTACTTC
CASSLWGSQETQYF